These T cell receptor beta chains were read from a single sample in a study of OX40 agonist ivuxolimab in advanced cancers. The assay was immunoSEQ multiplex PCR, and TCRdb's table has in-frame clones only and misses some. The data hold around 44,000 clones, with approximately 86% observed a single time. The source was CD4+ or CD8+ T cells sorted from blood, collected in a trial of the OX40 agonist ivuxolimab. The receptors come from an adult with an advanced solid tumor such as melanoma, head and neck, liver or kidney cancer. The CDR3 runs from the conserved cysteine through the conserved F or W. The D gene is left open where the match is weak. Clone size is shown for a subset of rows, as once, few, many or a class of expanded clone.

v_call	clone_size	j_call	d_call	cdr3_nt	cdr3_aa
TRBV11-1	.	TRBJ1-5	TRBD1	TGTGCCAGCAGCTGGACAGGGGCAGGGGATCAGCCCCAGCATTTT	CASSWTGAGDQPQHF
TRBV14	once	TRBJ2-2	.	TGTGCCAGCAGCCAAGTACCCGGGACCGGGGAGCTGTTTTTT	CASSQVPGTGELFF
TRBV7-2	.	TRBJ2-7	TRBD1	TGTGCCAGCAGCCCCGGGACAGGGGGCGAGCAGTACTTC	CASSPGTGGEQYF
TRBV27	.	TRBJ1-4	TRBD1	TGTGCCAGCAGTTCGAACAGGGGGAGAAAACTGTTTTTT	CASSSNRGRKLFF
TRBV13	.	TRBJ2-7	.	TGTGCCAGCAGCTTACCTACAGTAGGCTACGAGCAGTACTTC	CASSLPTVGYEQYF
TRBV6-5	.	TRBJ2-7	.	TGTGCCAGCAGTTCACTCTCCTACGAGCAGTACTTC	CASSSLSYEQYF
TRBV6-5	.	TRBJ1-5	.	TGTGCCAGCAGCTCCCAAGGAGGTCAGCCCCAGCATTTT	CASSSQGGQPQHF
TRBV7-8	once	TRBJ1-2	TRBD1	TGTGCCAGCAGCTGGACAGGATCCGAGAGCTCGGCTCGCTACACCTTC	CASSWTGSESSARYTF
TRBV7-9	.	TRBJ1-1	.	TGTGCCAGCAGCTTGGGGGAAGGGGAAGCTTTCTTT	CASSLGEGEAFF
TRBV7-6	.	TRBJ2-5	TRBD1	TGTGCCAGCAGCTTTGACAGGGATCTCGAGACCCAGTACTTC	CASSFDRDLETQYF
TRBV29-1	.	TRBJ2-1	.	TGCAGCGTTGACGGAGGGGGGGCAGATGAGCAGTTCTTC	CSVDGGGADEQFF
TRBV13	.	TRBJ2-5	.	TGTGCCAGCAGTCCCGGGTCCTCCAGTCGGGAGACCCAGTACTTC	CASSPGSSSRETQYF
TRBV6-5	.	TRBJ1-1	TRBD1	TGTGCCAGCAGTTACCTGGAGGGGGCTGACACTGAAGCTTTCTTT	CASSYLEGADTEAFF
TRBV7-9	.	TRBJ1-2	.	TGTGCCAGCAGCTCGAGAGACCCTAACTATGGCTACACCTTC	CASSSRDPNYGYTF
TRBV19	.	TRBJ2-7	.	TGTGCCAGTAGTATAGGATACCTGGACCCTTACTACGAGCAGTACTTC	CASSIGYLDPYYEQYF
TRBV4-1	.	TRBJ2-3	.	TGCGCCAGCAGCCGGTACACAGATACGCAGTATTTT	CASSRYTDTQYF
TRBV5-4	.	TRBJ2-1	TRBD2	TGTGCCAGCGGGGAGGGGCAGGGAACGTTCTTC	CASGEGQGTFF
TRBV5-6	.	TRBJ2-2	.	TGTGCCAGCAGCTTGGCCAGTAAGGGTGGGAACACCGGGGAGCTGTTTTTT	CASSLASKGGNTGELFF
TRBV7-8	.	TRBJ1-6	.	TGTGCCAGCAGCTTGGTCCTCAAGAATAGTTCACCCCTCCACTTT	CASSLVLKNSSPLHF
TRBV7-9	.	TRBJ2-7	TRBD1	TGTGCCAGCAGCTCATCCCCGGGACAGGTGGACGAGCAGTACTTC	CASSSSPGQVDEQYF
TRBV2	.	TRBJ1-6	TRBD1	TGTGCCAGCAGTGCGGGACAGGGGGGTGCACCCCTCCACTTT	CASSAGQGGAPLHF
TRBV7-7	.	TRBJ2-2	TRBD2	TGTGCTAGCAGCTTGGCGGGGGGATCGAACACCGGGGAGCTGTTTTTT	CASSLAGGSNTGELFF
TRBV6-1	.	TRBJ1-1	.	TGTGCCAGCAGTGAACCGCGAGGTTGGGGACCTAGGGACACTGAAGCTTTCTTT	CASSEPRGWGPRDTEAFF
TRBV6-4	.	TRBJ2-5	.	TGTGCCAGCAGCGCATCCCCGTGCCAGATCTACCAAGAGACCCAGTACTTC	CASSASPCQIYQETQYF
TRBV27	once	TRBJ2-1	TRBD1	TGTGCCAGCAGTGACCGGGACAGCCTTCTCAATGAGCAGTTCTTC	CASSDRDSLLNEQFF
TRBV6-5	.	TRBJ2-2	TRBD1	TGTGCCAGTACACCAGGGGGCACCGGGGAGCTGTTTTTT	CASTPGGTGELFF
TRBV12-5	once	TRBJ2-7	.	TGTGCTAGTGGTTTGGTACGCGTGGGCTGGTACGAGCAGTACTTC	CASGLVRVGWYEQYF
TRBV29-1	.	TRBJ2-2	TRBD1	TGCAGCGTTGAAAGACAGGGCAACACCGGGGAGCTGTTTTTT	CSVERQGNTGELFF
TRBV9	.	TRBJ2-7	.	TGTGCCAGCAGCGTAGTGGCAGCCCCCTCCTACGAGCAGTACTTC	CASSVVAAPSYEQYF
TRBV5-6	once	TRBJ2-7	.	TGTGCCAGCAGCCCATCGGTGGACCTCTACGAGCAGTACTTC	CASSPSVDLYEQYF
TRBV4-1	.	TRBJ2-1	.	TGCGCCAGCAGCCAACAACCAGGGTCCCCCTACAATGAGCAGTTCTTC	CASSQQPGSPYNEQFF
TRBV11-2	once	TRBJ2-7	TRBD1	TGTGCCAGCAGCTTAGAATGGGCAGGGGGCGGATACGAGCAGTACTTC	CASSLEWAGGGYEQYF
TRBV6-1	.	TRBJ1-2	.	TGTGCCAGCAGTGGATCTGAGACTCATCATGGCTACACCTTC	CASSGSETHHGYTF
TRBV6-1	.	TRBJ1-1	.	TGTGCCAGCAGTATAGGGGATACTGAAGCTTTCTTT	CASSIGDTEAFF
TRBV6-5	.	TRBJ2-7	.	TGTGCCAGCAGTTACGGTTTAGGGGCCCCAAGTGACTTC	CASSYGLGAPSDF
TRBV5-4	.	TRBJ2-3	TRBD2	TGTGCCAGCAGCGGCGTAGCGGGGATTAGCACAGATACGCAGTATTTT	CASSGVAGISTDTQYF
TRBV14	.	TRBJ1-2	.	TGTGCCAGCAGCCAAGGGCAGGTTAGTAACACCTTC	CASSQGQVSNTF
TRBV6-1	.	TRBJ1-1	.	TGTGCCAGCAGTGAAATAAGGACTCGAGTGGATGCTTTCTTT	CASSEIRTRVDAFF
TRBV10-1	once	TRBJ2-7	.	TGCGCCAGCAGCCGGGACTTTTCCTCCTACGAGCAGTACTTC	CASSRDFSSYEQYF
TRBV2	.	TRBJ1-1	.	TGTGCCAGCAGGAGGCTAGCATCGGGCACTGAAGCTTTCTTT	CASRRLASGTEAFF
TRBV9	.	TRBJ1-2	.	TGTGCCAGCACCCCCGTGGACGGACCCCCGTCGGGCGGCTACACCTTC	CASTPVDGPPSGGYTF
TRBV11-2	.	TRBJ2-7	TRBD1	TGTGCCAGCAGCCCTACGACAGGGTTTATGTACGAGCAGTACTTC	CASSPTTGFMYEQYF
TRBV19	.	TRBJ2-5	TRBD1	TGTGCCAGTAGTATAACTCAGGGGGCAGCAGAGACCCAGTACTTC	CASSITQGAAETQYF
TRBV11-2	.	TRBJ2-7	.	TGTGCCAGCAGGGGAGAGTTGAGCTCCTACGAGCAGTACTTC	CASRGELSSYEQYF
TRBV27	.	TRBJ2-2	.	TGTGCCAGCAGTGCTGGGACTTACACCGGGGAGCTGTTTTTT	CASSAGTYTGELFF
TRBV2	.	TRBJ1-2	.	TGTGCCTCCCCGGGGGGGAGGAATGGCTACACCTTC	CASPGGRNGYTF
TRBV4-1	.	TRBJ1-2	TRBD1	TGCGCCAGCAGCCAAGGAACAGGGGGATTTATTGGCTATGGCTACACCTTC	CASSQGTGGFIGYGYTF
TRBV5-4	.	TRBJ1-1	.	TGTGCCAGCAGCTTGGCCCTGAACACTGAAGCTTTCTTT	CASSLALNTEAFF
TRBV13	.	TRBJ2-7	.	TGTGCCAGCAGCTTATCACGGGGCCACGAGCAGTACTTC	CASSLSRGHEQYF
TRBV2	.	TRBJ2-6	.	TGTGCCAGCAGTGGCGTCAGCTACTCTGGGGCCAACGTCCTGACTTTC	CASSGVSYSGANVLTF
TRBV5-5	.	TRBJ2-2	TRBD2	TGTGCCAGCAGCCGACTAGCCGCCGGGGAGCTGTTTTTT	CASSRLAAGELFF
TRBV6-4	.	TRBJ2-2	TRBD2	TGTGCCAGCAGTCGTCGGGGGGACACCGGGGAGCTGTTTTTT	CASSRRGDTGELFF
TRBV7-8	.	TRBJ1-3	.	TGTGCCAGCAGCTTAGTAGGAGCCAGGGCTGGAAACACCATATATTTT	CASSLVGARAGNTIYF
TRBV13	.	TRBJ1-1	.	TGTGCCAGCACCCCAAGGGACACTGAAGCTTTCTTT	CASTPRDTEAFF